The sequence of this TCR beta chain was determined in a study of blood T cell repertoires in COVID-19. As for the study in general: Both acute and convalescent COVID-19 samples were obtained from the United States, Italy and Spain. The analysed material was cDNA or gDNA that came from T cells, B-cell-depleted T cells, or PBMCs.

Source study methods: For nucleated cells, counts were estimated from reference gene primer amplification. TCRdb's copy holds only in-frame clones and misses some; the assay was immunoSEQ multiplex PCR. D and trimming come from the DNA, and the V and J calls and clone size come from that table. The sample has around 74,000 clones; roughly 90% are singletons. The CDR3 is 15 amino acids. From germline, CDR1 is LGHNA and CDR2 YSLEER. Unmatched junction bases numbered 4, after V lost 4 bases and J lost 7 bases. The gene calls are TRBV4-3 and TRBJ1-6; 10 positions match TRBD1. This clonotype was obtained from a woman older than 75 with active or convalescent COVID-19. The material sequenced was peripheral blood. The CDR3 loop is CASSRGTGVNSPLHF. The CDR3 DNA follows: TGCGCCAGCAGCCGAGGGACAGGGGTAAATTCACCCCTCCACTTT.